In this sample, the clone carrying this TCR beta chain turned up a few times. The target antigen is unknown. A sample-barcoded 5' primer and a J-beta primer mix were used in a second PCR of roughly 6 to 11 cycles. TCRdb used MiXCR to reprocess the 5' RACE reads, holding one entry per CDR3 protein. Of around 1.1 million distinct CDR3 sequences listed, approximately 38% were seen once; the top ten hold around 13%. These data are taken from a study of blood T cells in healthy people across ages. The study, taken as a whole, reports: A greater number of naive CD4+ cells and higher diversity distinguished long-lived donors from aged donors. Underestimates were what the diversity estimates from one million T cells were considered to be.

The CDR3 runs 12 residues. Germline V CDR1 and CDR2: DFQATT, SNEGSKA (reference sequence). Trimming removed 0 bases at V and 6 bases at J, with 8 bases between. The specimen sequenced was blood. This TCR came from a man between 18 and 29 years old in good health. The rearrangement uses TRBV20-1 and TRBJ2-5, with D perhaps matching TRBD1 (6 bases). The CDR3 reads CSARDRGKTQYF. DNA of the CDR3: TGCAGTGCTAGAGACAGGGGAAAGACCCAGTACTTC.